These 24 T cell receptor beta chains share one sample of origin, sequenced in a study of T cell repertoires in aging, cancer and after chemotherapy. Rearranged V-D-J TRB sequences were amplified with a mixed TRB-A/B primer pool. TCRdb used MiXCR to reprocess the multiplex PCR reads, holding one entry per CDR3 protein. Of about 7,500 distinct CDR3 sequences listed, 30% were seen once; the top ten hold approximately 8.3%. The template was genomic DNA from peripheral blood, not RNA. Material for sequencing was blood. All receptors come from a human donor with a blood cancer.

By share, this clonotype counts as medium-sized (0.01 to 0.1%). This chain joins TRBV15 and TRBJ2-1, with D uncertain. From germline, CDR1 is LNHNV and CDR2 YYDKDF (reference sequence). This CDR3 spans 14 amino acids. Trimming took off 1 base at V and 7 bases at J, with 11 bases between the two ends. CDR3 in DNA: TGTGCCACCAGCAGAGGAGACTGGAATAATGAGCAGTTCTTC. Its protein product is CATSRGDWNNEQFF.

This clonotype was seen a handful of times. The V and J genes are TRBV18 and TRBJ2-1, with TRBD2 identical over 10 bases. V gave up 0 bases and J gave up 5 bases; unmatched junction bases: 1. Germline loops: CDR1 KGHSH, CDR2 LQKENI. The CDR3 loop spans 15 amino acids. The chain's CDR3 is CASSPPGTSDNEQFF. The CDR3 DNA follows: TGTGCCAGCTCACCACCCGGGACTAGCGACAATGAGCAGTTCTTC.

The gene calls are TRBV6-5 and TRBJ1-1; D gene unclear. V shed 3 bases and J shed 1 base, with 9 bases lying between them. Germline V gene sequence: CDR1 MNHEY, CDR2 SVGAGI. The CDR3 is 14 residues long. CDR3 region: CASSYGEGNTEAFF. The CDR3 nucleotides are TGTGCCAGCAGTTATGGAGAAGGGAACACTGAAGCTTTCTTT.

This clonotype is medium-sized (0.01 to 0.1%) by share. The chain links TRBV18 to TRBJ2-3; D is ambiguous. The V end lost 2 bases, the J end lost 2 bases, and 11 bases lay between the germline ends. The CDR3 has 15 residues. Germline V CDR1 and CDR2: KGHSH, LQKENI. The CDR3 coding sequence is TGTGCCAGCTCACCAGTTGGCTACACCACAGATACGCAGTATTTT. It translates to CASSPVGYTTDTQYF.

This clonotype is medium-sized in the sample. The chain is built from TRBV5-6 and TRBJ1-6; 7 bases align to TRBD1. Germline CDR1 SGHDT, CDR2 YYEEEE. With V trimmed by 1 base and J by 7 bases, 8 bases remained unmatched. This CDR3 is built from 16 residues. The CDR3 here is CASSLFVGTANSPLHF. The CDR3, as DNA: TGTGCCAGCAGCTTGTTTGTGGGGACAGCAAATTCACCCCTCCACTTT.

In its sample, this clonotype is medium-sized. The V and J genes are TRBV6-1 and TRBJ2-7; 8 nucleotides agree with TRBD1. This CDR3 comprises 14 residues. Trimming removed 3 bases from V and 5 bases from J; junction bases left unmatched: 6. The V gene's germline CDR1 is MNHNS and CDR2 SASEGT. The CDR3 protein is CASSDRGRSDEQYF. In DNA, the CDR3 is TGTGCCAGCAGTGACAGGGGGCGATCTGACGAGCAGTACTTC.

V usage is TRBV6-5 and J usage is TRBJ2-3, with 7 bases matching TRBD1. J gave up 7 bases and V 8 bases, and 18 bases lay outside the gene matches. The germline V gene encodes CDR1 MNHEY and CDR2 SVGAGI. The length of the CDR3 is 16 residues. In DNA, the CDR3 is TGTGCCAGCGTTCTGTCCCCAACAGGGGTAATAAATACGCAGTATTTT. It encodes CASVLSPTGVINTQYF.

J is TRBJ1-4 and V is TRBV5-4; D call uncertain. Trimming removed 4 bases at V and 5 bases at J, with 12 bases between. Germline CDR1 SGHNT, CDR2 YYREEE (reference sequence). The CDR3 runs 14 residues. The CDR3 here is CASSEDAVNEKLFF. In nucleotides, the CDR3 is TGTGCCAGCAGCGAGGATGCGGTAAATGAAAAACTGTTTTTT.

The V and J genes are TRBV5-1 and TRBJ2-5, with 7 nucleotides matching TRBD2. The CDR3 runs to 12 residues. The germline V gene has CDR1 SGHRS and CDR2 YFSETQ. V trimming: 3 bases; J trimming: 5 bases; junction bases outside the gene matches: 1. The CDR3 nucleotides read TGCGCCAGCAGCTGGGAGGGGGAGACCCAGTACTTC. Translating gives CASSWEGETQYF.

This clonotype has more than one count but fewer than ten. The genes are TRBV6-5 and TRBJ1-5, with D tentatively TRBD1 (5 bases). Trimming shortened V by 4 bases and J by 1 base, and 11 bases separated the two germline ends. CDR3 length: 15 amino acids. CDR1 and CDR2 from the germline V gene are MNHEY and SVGAGI. CDR3 bases: TGTGCCAGCAGTTTCTCTGGGGGAAGCAATCAGCCCCAGCATTTT. Translation gives CASSFSGGSNQPQHF.

As to this clonotype: Sequence at one end of the junction differs from germline and may be a read error. The CDR3 DNA reads as TGTGCCAGCAGCTTGTTGGGAAAAACCATATATTTT. Translating gives CASSLLGKTIYF. This sequence joins TRBV11-3 and TRBJ1-3; D gene uncertain. Germline V gene data show CDR1 as SGHNT and CDR2 as YENEEA. The CDR3 loop spans 12 amino acids.

A note on this clonotype: The junction shows a germline mismatch at one end, possibly a read error. The chain combines TRBV7-2 with TRBJ1-6, with D unresolved. From germline, CDR1 is SGHTA and CDR2 FQGNSA. CDR3 length equals 15 residues. CDR3 in amino acids: CASSLEMAGNSPIHF. The CDR3 DNA follows: TGTGCCAGCAGCTTAGAGATGGCGGGAAATTCACCCATCCACTTT.

J is TRBJ2-3 and V is TRBV5-4; 7 nucleotides agree with TRBD2. The CDR3 is 15 amino acids. CDR1 SGHNT and CDR2 YYREEE come from the germline V gene (reference sequence). Losses at the gene ends were 2 bases for V and 1 base for J; bases not matched to a gene: 4. The CDR3 region is CASSFGGGGTDTQYF. CDR3 sequence (DNA): TGTGCCAGCAGCTTTGGGGGGGGAGGCACAGATACGCAGTATTTT.

The chain recombines TRBV11-3 with TRBJ1-1, with TRBD1 identical over 9 bases. Germline values: CDR1 SGHNT, CDR2 YENEEA. The V segment lost 5 bases and the J segment 1 base; nucleotides outside the gene matches: 8. The CDR3 spans 16 residues. The CDR3 is CASSPRTGAGNTEAFF. DNA for the CDR3: TGTGCCAGCAGCCCCCGGACAGGGGCCGGGAACACTGAAGCTTTCTTT.

In the case of this clonotype: A much larger clone is a single base away; this may be a read error. The genes are TRBV19 and TRBJ1-2, with 7 positions matching TRBD1. V dropped 5 bases and J dropped 5; count of bases not matched to a gene: 8. CDR1 and CDR2 (germline): LNHDA, SQIVND (reference sequence). The CDR3 consists of 14 residues. As DNA, the CDR3 is TGTGCCAGTAGTCCGGGACAGATTATTTATGGCTACACCTTC. Translated, it gives CASSPGQIIYGYTF.

The chain uses TRBV5-4 and TRBJ1-4; 7 bases match TRBD1. The J segment lost 0 bases and the V segment lost 4 bases, leaving 3 bases of the junction unmatched. The germline V gene has CDR1 SGHNT and CDR2 YYREEE (reference sequence). This CDR3 has 15 residues. CDR3: CASSRTGSTNEKLFF. CDR3 sequence (DNA): TGTGCCAGCAGCCGGACAGGTTCAACTAATGAAAAACTGTTTTTT.

V usage is TRBV6-5 and J usage is TRBJ1-5, with D possibly being TRBD1 (5 bases). CDR3 length equals 14 residues. V was pared by 9 bases and J by 5 bases, with 17 bases between. CDR1 is MNHEY and CDR2 is SVGAGI in the germline V gene. CDR3 sequence: CARAGRVFDQPQHF. CDR3 nucleotides: TGTGCCAGGGCGGGCAGGGTTTTCGATCAGCCCCAGCATTTT.

This chain connects TRBV11-3 to TRBJ2-7; D possibly corresponds to TRBD1 (7 bases). Trimming removed 0 bases from V and 7 bases from J, with 16 bases in between. Germline CDR1 SGHNT, CDR2 YENEEA. The CDR3 spans 15 residues. CDR3 bases: TGTGCCAGCAGCTTAGATCCTTGGGCAGGGGGGGAGCAGTACTTC. It specifies CASSLDPWAGGEQYF.

This clonotype was seen only a few times. V usage is TRBV13 and J usage is TRBJ1-6, with TRBD1 as a possible D gene (5 bases). Germline lookup yields CDR1 PRHDT and CDR2 FYEKMQ (reference sequence). The CDR3 length is 16 residues. The V end lost 0 bases, the J end lost 9 bases, and 15 bases lay between the germline ends. The CDR3 DNA sequence: TGTGCCAGCAGCTTAGGCCCGCCAGGGTCGGGTTCACCCCTCCACTTT. As protein: CASSLGPPGSGSPLHF.

V is TRBV19 and J is TRBJ1-1; D might be TRBD1 (6 bases). This CDR3 is 12 amino acids long. Trimming pared 3 bases from V and 10 bases from J, leaving 12 bases between. Germline V gene sequence: CDR1 LNHDA, CDR2 SQIVND (reference sequence). The CDR3: CASSIPQGRAFF. The CDR3 DNA reads TGTGCCAGTAGTATCCCCCAGGGGAGAGCTTTCTTT.

The chain carries TRBV10-2 and TRBJ2-1; TRBD2 agrees at 9 bases. The CDR3 is 13 residues long. Unmatched junction bases numbered 6, after V lost 6 bases and J lost 9 bases. The germline V gene has CDR1 WSHSY and CDR2 SAAADI. The chain's CDR3 is CASRRGGQVEQFF. In DNA, the CDR3 is TGCGCCAGCAGGCGGGGGGGCCAGGTTGAGCAGTTCTTC.

By sample share, this clonotype is medium-sized. The V call is TRBV19, the J call TRBJ2-5; 11 nucleotides match TRBD1. This CDR3 is 16 amino acids long. From germline, CDR1 is LNHDA and CDR2 SQIVND (reference sequence). V gave up 5 bases and J gave up 5 bases; unmatched junction bases: 10. The CDR3 loop reads CASSLSGTGGGETQYF. CDR3 coding DNA: TGTGCCAGTAGTCTTTCAGGGACAGGGGGTGGGGAGACCCAGTACTTC.

This sequence joins TRBV20-1 and TRBJ1-5; TRBD1 might be the D (5 bases). CDR1 is DFQATT, CDR2 SNEGSKA, per germline (reference sequence). V was pared by 0 bases and J by 4 bases, with 13 bases between. The CDR3 is made up of 15 amino acids. CDR3 protein: CSARDRLTANQPQHF. As DNA, the CDR3 is TGCAGTGCTAGAGATAGGTTGACAGCTAATCAGCCCCAGCATTTT.

There are a few counts of this clonotype. The rearrangement joins TRBV12-3 or TRBV12-4 to TRBJ1-1; D call uncertain. The V and J ends lost 7 bases and 1 base respectively, with 10 bases between them. CDR3 length: 13 amino acids. The CDR3 is CASIKVKNTEAFF. The CDR3 bases are TGTGCCAGCATAAAGGTCAAGAACACTGAAGCTTTCTTT.